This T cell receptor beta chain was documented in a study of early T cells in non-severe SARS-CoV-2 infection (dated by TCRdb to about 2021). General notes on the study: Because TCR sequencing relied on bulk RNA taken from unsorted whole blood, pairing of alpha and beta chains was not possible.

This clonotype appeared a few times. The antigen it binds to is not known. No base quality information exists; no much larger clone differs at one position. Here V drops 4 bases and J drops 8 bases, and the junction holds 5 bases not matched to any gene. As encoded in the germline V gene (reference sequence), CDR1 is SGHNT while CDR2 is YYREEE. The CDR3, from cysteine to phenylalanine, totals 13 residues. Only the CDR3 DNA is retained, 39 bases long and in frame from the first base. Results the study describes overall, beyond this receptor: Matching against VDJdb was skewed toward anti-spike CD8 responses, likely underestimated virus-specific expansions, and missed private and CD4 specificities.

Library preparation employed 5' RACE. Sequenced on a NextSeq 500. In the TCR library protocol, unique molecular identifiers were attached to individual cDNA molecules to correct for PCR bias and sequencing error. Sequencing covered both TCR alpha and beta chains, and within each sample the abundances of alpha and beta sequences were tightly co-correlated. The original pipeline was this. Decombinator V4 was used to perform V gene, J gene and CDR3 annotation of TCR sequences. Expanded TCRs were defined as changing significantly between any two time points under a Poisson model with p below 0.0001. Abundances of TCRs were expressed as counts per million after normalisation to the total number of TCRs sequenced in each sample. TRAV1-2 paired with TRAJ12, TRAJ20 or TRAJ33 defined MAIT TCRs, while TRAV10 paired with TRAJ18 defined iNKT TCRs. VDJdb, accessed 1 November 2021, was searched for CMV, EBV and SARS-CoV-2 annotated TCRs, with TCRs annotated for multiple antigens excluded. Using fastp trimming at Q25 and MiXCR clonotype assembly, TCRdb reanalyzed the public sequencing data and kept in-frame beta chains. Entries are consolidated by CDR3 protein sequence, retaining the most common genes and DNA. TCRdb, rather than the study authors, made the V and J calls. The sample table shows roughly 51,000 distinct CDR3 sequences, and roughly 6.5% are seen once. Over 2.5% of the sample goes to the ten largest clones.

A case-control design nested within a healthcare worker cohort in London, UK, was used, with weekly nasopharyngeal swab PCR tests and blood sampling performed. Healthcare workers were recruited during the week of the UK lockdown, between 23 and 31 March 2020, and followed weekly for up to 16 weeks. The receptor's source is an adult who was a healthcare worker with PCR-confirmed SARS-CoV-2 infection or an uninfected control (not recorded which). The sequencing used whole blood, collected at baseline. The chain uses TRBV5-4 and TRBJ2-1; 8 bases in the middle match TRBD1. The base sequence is TGTGCCAGCAGCCCGACAGGGGCGTATGAGCAGTTCTTC. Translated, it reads CASSPTGAYEQFF.